This T cell receptor (beta chain) was documented in a study of T cell responses to AZD1222 COVID-19 vaccine. Produced via immunoSEQ multiplex PCR; TCRdb's table is partial and in-frame only. The top ten hold approximately 7.1% of the sample, which has roughly 120,000 clones, around 89% seen once. CDR1 is LNHDA, CDR2 SQIVND, per germline (reference sequence). After removal of 3 bases from V and 0 bases from J, the junction contained 15 bases not matched to a gene. CDR3 size: 20 residues. The chain is built from TRBV19 and TRBJ1-5, with 9 bases aligning to TRBD1. The sequence was obtained from an adult who received the AZD1222 COVID-19 vaccine. Here the sequenced sample was peripheral blood, taken 28 days after the second AZD1222 dose. CDR3 DNA sequence: TGTGCCAGTAGTATTAAAGGTCCGCAGGACAGGGGTTTTAGCAATCAGCCCCAGCATTTT. As protein: CASSIKGPQDRGFSNQPQHF.